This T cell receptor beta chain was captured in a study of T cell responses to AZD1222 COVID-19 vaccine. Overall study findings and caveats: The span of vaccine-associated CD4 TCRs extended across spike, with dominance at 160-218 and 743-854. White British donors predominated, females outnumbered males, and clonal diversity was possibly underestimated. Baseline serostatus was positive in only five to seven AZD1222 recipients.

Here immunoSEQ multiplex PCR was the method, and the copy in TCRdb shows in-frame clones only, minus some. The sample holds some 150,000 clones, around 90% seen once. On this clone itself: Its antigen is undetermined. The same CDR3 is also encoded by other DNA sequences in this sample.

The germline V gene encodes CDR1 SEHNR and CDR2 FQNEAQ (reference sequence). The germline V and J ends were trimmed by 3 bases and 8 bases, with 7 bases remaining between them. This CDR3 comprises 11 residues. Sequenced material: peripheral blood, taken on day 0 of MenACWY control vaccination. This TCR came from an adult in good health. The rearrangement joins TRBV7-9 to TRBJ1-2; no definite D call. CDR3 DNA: TGTGCCAGCAGCTTGTTTGGGGGCTACACCTTC. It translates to CASSLFGGYTF.